One and the same sample provided the 11 T cell receptor beta chains below, sequenced in a study of naive and memory T cell subsets. An equimolar mix of two oligonucleotides served as the beta constant-region primer for TRBC1 and TRBC2. TCRdb used MiXCR to reprocess the UMI-ligation and nested PCR reads, holding one entry per CDR3 protein. The table lists around 160,000 distinct CDR3 sequences, over 15% of them singletons. The source material was naive CD4+ T cells from blood. These receptors all stem from a human donor in good health.

The chain carries TRBV10-2 and TRBJ1-3; D uncertain. CDR1 and CDR2 from the germline V gene are WSHSY and SAAADI. V was clipped by 5 bases and J by 0 bases, with 5 bases between them. The CDR3 is 13 amino acids. This CDR3 is CASSLYSGNTIYF. In DNA form, the CDR3 reads TGCGCCAGCAGTCTCTACTCTGGAAACACCATATATTTT.

The rearrangement links TRBV5-1 to TRBJ1-2; no clear D. CDR3 size: 16 residues. The V and J ends lost 0 bases and 8 bases respectively, with 20 bases between them. Per the germline V gene, CDR1 is SGHRS and CDR2 is YFSETQ. The DNA of the CDR3 is TGCGCCAGCAGCTTGGAGTTCACAGAGACTACAACCGGCTACACCTTC. Amino acids: CASSLEFTETTTGYTF.

A few counts support this clonotype. This chain's CDR3 is CASTTSDVNIQYF. The CDR3 DNA follows: TGTGCCAGCACCACCAGTGACGTAAACATTCAGTACTTC. J is TRBJ2-4 and V is TRBV28; D is undetermined. The CDR3 length is 13 residues. V lost 7 bases and J 6 bases, leaving 13 bases between the germline ends. Germline CDR1 and CDR2: MDHEN and SYDVKM.

In this sample, this clonotype turned up a few times. This chain links TRBV5-5 with TRBJ2-1, with 9 bases identical to TRBD2. The V and J ends lost 5 bases and 0 bases, in that order; junction bases with no gene match: 3. Germline assignment: CDR1 SGHKS and CDR2 YYEKEE (reference sequence). The CDR3 covers 15 residues. CDR3 in amino acids: CASRDSGSSYNEQFF. Here the CDR3 DNA reads TGTGCCAGCAGGGATAGCGGGAGCTCCTACAATGAGCAGTTCTTC.

This rearrangement joins TRBV7-3 to TRBJ2-1; 11 nucleotides align to TRBD1. With 3 bases clipped from V and 4 bases from J, the junction kept 5 bases outside the gene matches. The CDR3 runs to 16 residues. The germline CDR1 and CDR2 sequences are SGHTA and FQGTGA. In DNA form, the CDR3 reads TGTGCCAGCAGCTTCACCGGGACAGGGGGTTACAATGAGCAGTTCTTC. It specifies CASSFTGTGGYNEQFF. Looking up the rest from reference TRBV7-3 and TRBJ2-1 gives the full variable domain: GAGVSQTPSNKVTEKGKYVELRCDPISGHTALYWYRQSLGQGPEFLIYFQGTGAADDSGLPNDRFFAVRPEGSVSTLKIQRTERGDSAVYLCASSFTGTGGYNEQFFGPGTRLTVL.

The chain carries TRBV28 and TRBJ2-5; D is ambiguous. Germline-derived CDR1 and CDR2 are MDHEN and SYDVKM. V was pared by 1 base and J by 0 bases, with 3 bases between. This CDR3 has 13 amino acids. The CDR3 loop is CASSLYYQETQYF. The CDR3 DNA reads TGTGCCAGCAGTTTATACTACCAAGAGACCCAGTACTTC.

This clonotype was observed a few times. This chain uses TRBV29-1 with TRBJ1-4; D might be TRBD1 (5 bases). The V end lost 4 bases, the J end lost 5 bases, and 17 bases lay between the germline ends. The CDR3 sequence is 15 residues long. Per germline, CDR1 SQVTM and CDR2 ANQGSEA. CDR3 amino acids: CSVAAPTAQNEKLFF. CDR3 DNA: TGCAGCGTTGCGGCGCCGACAGCCCAAAATGAAAAACTGTTTTTT.

The table lists this clonotype with a few counts. The chain couples TRBV20-1 to TRBJ1-2; the D gene is possibly TRBD1 (6 bases). The CDR3 runs 14 residues. V was pared by 3 bases and J by 0 bases, with 11 bases between. Germline V lookup: CDR1 DFQATT, CDR2 SNEGSKA (reference sequence). The CDR3 DNA follows: TGCAGTGCTAGGCAGGGGTCCACTAACTATGGCTACACCTTC. Translating gives CSARQGSTNYGYTF.

V gene TRBV28 combines with J gene TRBJ2-2; D is uncertain. The V gene lost 7 bases and the J gene lost 5 bases, with 11 bases spanning the gap. CDR3 length: 13 amino acids. Germline CDR1 MDHEN, CDR2 SYDVKM. CDR3 DNA: TGTGCCAGCACTAGAAGTACGACCGGGGAGCTGTTTTTT. It codes for CASTRSTTGELFF.

This clonotype appeared many times. The genes are TRBV7-6 and TRBJ2-1; 9 positions match TRBD2. In germline, CDR1 is SGHVS, CDR2 FNYEAQ. This CDR3 has 17 amino acids. Trimming at V came to 3 bases and at J to 6 bases, leaving 12 bases not matched to a gene. The CDR3, as DNA: TGTGCCAGCAGCTTGGGTAGGCTAGCGGGAAGGGGCAATGAGCAGTTCTTC. Protein sequence: CASSLGRLAGRGNEQFF.

This clonotype was seen a few times. The chain employs TRBV12-3 or TRBV12-4 and TRBJ1-4, with D unclear. V lost 6 bases, J lost 0 bases, and 8 bases lay in between. The CDR3 is 14 residues long. The CDR3 reads CASSNKATNEKLFF. For the CDR3, the DNA is TGTGCCAGCAGCAACAAAGCAACTAATGAAAAACTGTTTTTT.